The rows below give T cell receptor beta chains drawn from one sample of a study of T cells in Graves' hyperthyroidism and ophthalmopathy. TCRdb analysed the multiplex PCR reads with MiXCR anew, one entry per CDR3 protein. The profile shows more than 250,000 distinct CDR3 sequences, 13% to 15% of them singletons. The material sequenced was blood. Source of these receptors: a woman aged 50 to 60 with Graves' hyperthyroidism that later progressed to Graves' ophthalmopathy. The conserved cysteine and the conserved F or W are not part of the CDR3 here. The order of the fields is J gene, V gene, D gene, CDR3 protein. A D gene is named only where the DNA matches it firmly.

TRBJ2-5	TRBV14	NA	ASSRMGPRETQY
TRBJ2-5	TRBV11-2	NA	ASSLGFAGETQY
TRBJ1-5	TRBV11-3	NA	ASSLRTNDQPQH
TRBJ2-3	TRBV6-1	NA	ASSNLPPTRHNTDTQY
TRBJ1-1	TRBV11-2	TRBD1	ASSPGQGTEAF
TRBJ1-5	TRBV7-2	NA	ASSLKEGDSNQPQH
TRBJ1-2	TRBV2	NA	ASSSAGRWDGYT
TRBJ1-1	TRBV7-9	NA	VSSLRPEAEAF
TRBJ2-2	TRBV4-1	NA	ASSRLGGTGELF
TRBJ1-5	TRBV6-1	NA	ASSWGSSNQPQH
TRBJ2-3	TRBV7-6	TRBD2	ASTLTGGRDTQY
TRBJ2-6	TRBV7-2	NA	ASSLAPQGSGANVLT
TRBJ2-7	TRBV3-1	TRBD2	ASSHGQGLAGEEQY
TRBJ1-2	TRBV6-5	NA	ASSYWPGGFGYT
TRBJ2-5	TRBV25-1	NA	ASSESFRTGTQY
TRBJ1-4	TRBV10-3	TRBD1	ATTTGTANEKLF
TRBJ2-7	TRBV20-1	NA	SGGYGYEQY
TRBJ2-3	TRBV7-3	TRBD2	ASSPGGSETDTQY
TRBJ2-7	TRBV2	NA	ASKKEPEGPYEQY
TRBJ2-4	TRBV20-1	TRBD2	SAVTGGVNIQY
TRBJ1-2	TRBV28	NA	ASRRYDGYT
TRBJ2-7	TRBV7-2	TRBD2	ASSLVGAGSYSYEQY
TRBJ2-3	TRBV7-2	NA	ASSFVGRLTDTQY